This entry concerns a single T cell receptor (beta chain). The CDR3 carries no conserved terminal phenylalanine or tryptophan, so it likely arises from a read error. No DNA is shown, since the ends of the CDR3 on it are uncertain; the CDR3 is the one TCRdb lists. CDR1 is SGHTA and CDR2 is FQGTGA in the germline V gene. The CDR3 is 9 amino acids in total, end residues counted. The sample originates from a study of CD8+CD57+ T cells in acquired aplastic anemia. Study information: Sorted CD4+ plus CD8+ cells gave DNA averaging around 3.2 ug.

Researchers used genomic DNA as the template to profile TCR beta VDJ and CDR3. TCRdb re-called the reads with MiXCR, one entry per CDR3 protein. The sample has approximately 300,000 distinct CDR3 sequences; approximately 60% are singletons. Flow cytometry had shown expanded CD8+CD57+ cells in the patients chosen for sequencing. Severe acquired aplastic anemia was present in all patients. Sequenced input: sorted CD4+, CD8+, or CD8+CD57+ T cells (not recorded which) from PBMCs. The V and J genes are TRBV7-3 and TRBJ1-6. This clonotype originated in a human donor with aplastic anemia. The CDR3 is CASSLLRNT.